This is a list of T cell receptor beta chains from one sample in a study of early T cells in non-severe SARS-CoV-2 infection. TCRdb independently ran MiXCR on the 5' RACE reads; one entry per CDR3 protein. Of 48,000 or so distinct CDR3 sequences in the sample, roughly 13% were seen once. Material: whole blood. All receptors come from an adult who was a healthcare worker with PCR-confirmed SARS-CoV-2 infection or an uninfected control (not recorded which). CDR3s include the opening cysteine and the closing phenylalanine or tryptophan. The D gene is left open where the match is weak. A clone size is listed for some rows: how often the clone was seen (once, few, many), or a class if it is expanded.

clone size,J gene,D gene,V gene,CDR3 DNA,CDR3 protein
many,TRBJ1-2,TRBD1,TRBV5-1,TGCGCCAGCAGCTCCGGGGACAGTTTCTATCGGATACACTATGGCTACACCTTC,CASSSGDSFYRIHYGYTF
-,TRBJ2-1,TRBD2,TRBV5-1,TGCGCCAGCACTCCCGGACTAGCGGGGGCTTTTGAGCAGTTCTTC,CASTPGLAGAFEQFF
-,TRBJ2-2,-,TRBV7-9,TGTGCCAGCAGCTTATACAGTCGAACCGGGGAGCTGTTTTTT,CASSLYSRTGELFF
-,TRBJ1-1,TRBD1,TRBV2,TGTGCCAGCAGTGGGACAGGGGTTACTGAAGCTTTCTTT,CASSGTGVTEAFF
few,TRBJ1-5,-,TRBV10-2,TGCGCCAGCCGGCCGGGAGTCGATAGCAATCAGCCCCAGCATTTT,CASRPGVDSNQPQHF
few,TRBJ2-3,-,TRBV6-5,TGTGCCACCTCCCCCCCGGGGGCAGATACGCAGTATTTT,CATSPPGADTQYF
many,TRBJ2-7,-,TRBV12-3/TRBV12-4,TGTGCCAGCATCCAGGGACACGAGCAGTACTTC,CASIQGHEQYF
-,TRBJ2-7,-,TRBV27,TGTGCCAGCAGTTTCGCCGGGAAGAGCTCCTACGAGCAGTACTTC,CASSFAGKSSYEQYF
few,TRBJ2-6,-,TRBV30,TGTGCCTGTGACCCCTCTTCAGGGGCCAACGTCCTGACTTTC,CACDPSSGANVLTF
many,TRBJ2-7,-,TRBV5-1,TGCGCCAGCAGCTTGGCTTCGGGGAACGAGCAGTACTTC,CASSLASGNEQYF
many,TRBJ2-3,-,TRBV6-5,TGTGCCAGCGGGAGGGGGCCAGATACGCAGTATTTT,CASGRGPDTQYF
-,TRBJ2-6,-,TRBV7-2,TGTGCCAGCAGCTTGAAGGGGGCCAACGTCCTGACTTTC,CASSLKGANVLTF
many,TRBJ1-2,-,TRBV4-2,TGTGCCAGCAGCCAAGATTATTCAGGGCGCTATGGCTACACCTTC,CASSQDYSGRYGYTF
few,TRBJ1-5,-,TRBV18,TGTGCCAGCTCTGCCGACAGGTCTGGGGGCAATCAGCCCCAGCATTTT,CASSADRSGGNQPQHF
-,TRBJ2-7,-,TRBV5-1,TGCGCCAGCAGCTTCAACGACGAGCAGTACTTC,CASSFNDEQYF
-,TRBJ1-5,TRBD1,TRBV6-1,TGTGCCAGCAAACAGGGGGATCGGCCCCAGCATTTT,CASKQGDRPQHF
many,TRBJ2-2,-,TRBV2,TGTGCCAGCAAATCGAGGACAGTCATCACCGGGGAGCTGTTTTTT,CASKSRTVITGELFF
many,TRBJ2-3,-,TRBV6-6,TGTGCCAGCAGTTACGGGAAGGGGGTTGCAGATACGCAGTATTTT,CASSYGKGVADTQYF
many,TRBJ2-7,-,TRBV4-1,TGCGCCAGCAGCCAAGGGGCGGGCACCTACGAGCAGTACTTC,CASSQGAGTYEQYF
-,TRBJ2-2,-,TRBV5-1,TGCGCCAGCAGCCCACAGGCGAATACCGGGGAGCTGTTTTTT,CASSPQANTGELFF
many,TRBJ1-6,TRBD1,TRBV5-6,TGTGCCAGCAGCTGGACAGGGGCAAGTTCACCCCTCCACTTT,CASSWTGASSPLHF
many,TRBJ2-7,TRBD2,TRBV29-1,TGCAGCGTTGAGGGGCGGGGGAGCTCCTACGAGCAGTACTTC,CSVEGRGSSYEQYF
few,TRBJ2-5,-,TRBV11-2,TGTGCCAGCAGCTTAGATATGGCTAGCGTGGCACAAGAGACCCAGTACTTC,CASSLDMASVAQETQYF
many,TRBJ2-1,-,TRBV11-2,TGTGCCAGCAGCTTAGTGTCTAGTTGGGGATCTGAGCAGTTCTTC,CASSLVSSWGSEQFF
many,TRBJ2-3,TRBD1,TRBV27,TGTGCCAGCAGTTTATTTTCGGGACAGGGTATAGCAGATACGCAGTATTTT,CASSLFSGQGIADTQYF
many,TRBJ1-5,-,TRBV30,TGTGCCTGGAGTCTGGGTCTTAGAGGTCAGCCCCAGCATTTT,CAWSLGLRGQPQHF